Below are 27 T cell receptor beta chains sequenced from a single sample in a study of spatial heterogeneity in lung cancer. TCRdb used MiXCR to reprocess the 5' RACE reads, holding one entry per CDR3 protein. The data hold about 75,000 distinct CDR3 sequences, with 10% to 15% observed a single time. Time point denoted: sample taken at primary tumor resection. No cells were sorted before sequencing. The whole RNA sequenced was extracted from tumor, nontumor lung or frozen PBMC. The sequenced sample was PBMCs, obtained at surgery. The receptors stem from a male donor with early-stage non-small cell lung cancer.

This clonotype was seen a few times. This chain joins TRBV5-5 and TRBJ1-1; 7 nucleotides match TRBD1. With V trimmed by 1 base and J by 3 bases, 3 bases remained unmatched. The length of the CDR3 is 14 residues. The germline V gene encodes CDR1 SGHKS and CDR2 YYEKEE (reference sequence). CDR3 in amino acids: CASSLLQGYTEAFF. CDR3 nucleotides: TGTGCCAGCAGCTTGTTACAGGGGTACACTGAAGCTTTCTTT.

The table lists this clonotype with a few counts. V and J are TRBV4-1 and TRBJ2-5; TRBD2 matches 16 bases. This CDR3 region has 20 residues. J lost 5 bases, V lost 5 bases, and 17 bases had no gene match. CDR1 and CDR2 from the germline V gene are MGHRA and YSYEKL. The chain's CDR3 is CASSTPSGTSGRAVDETQYF. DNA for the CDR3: TGCGCCAGCAGCACACCCTCCGGGACTAGCGGGAGGGCCGTGGATGAGACCCAGTACTTC.

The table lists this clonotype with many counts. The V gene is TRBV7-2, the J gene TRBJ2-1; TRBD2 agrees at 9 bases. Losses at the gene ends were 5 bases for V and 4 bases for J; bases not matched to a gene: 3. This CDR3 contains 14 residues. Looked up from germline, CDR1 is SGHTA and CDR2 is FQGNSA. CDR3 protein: CASSRSGSYNEQFF. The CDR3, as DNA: TGTGCCAGCAGCCGTAGCGGGAGTTACAATGAGCAGTTCTTC.

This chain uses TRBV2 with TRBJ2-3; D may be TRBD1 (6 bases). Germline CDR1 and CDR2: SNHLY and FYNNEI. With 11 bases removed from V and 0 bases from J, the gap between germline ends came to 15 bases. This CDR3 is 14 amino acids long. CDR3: CAGKGDPSTDTQYF. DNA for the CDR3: TGTGCCGGAAAGGGGGACCCTAGCACAGATACGCAGTATTTT.

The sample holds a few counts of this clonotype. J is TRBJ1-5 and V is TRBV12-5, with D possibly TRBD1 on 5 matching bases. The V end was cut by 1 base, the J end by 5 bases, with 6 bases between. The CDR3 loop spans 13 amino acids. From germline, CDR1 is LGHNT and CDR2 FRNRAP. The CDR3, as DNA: TGTGCTAGTGGTTTGGGGGACCATCAGCCCCAGCATTTT. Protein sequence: CASGLGDHQPQHF.

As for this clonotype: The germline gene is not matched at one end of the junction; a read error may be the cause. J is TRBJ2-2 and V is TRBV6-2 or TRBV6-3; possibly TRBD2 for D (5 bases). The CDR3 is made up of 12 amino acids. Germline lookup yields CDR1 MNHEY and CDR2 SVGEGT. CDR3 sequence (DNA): TGTGCCAGCAGTTTCTATGCCGGGGAGCCGTTTTTT. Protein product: CASSFYAGEPFF.

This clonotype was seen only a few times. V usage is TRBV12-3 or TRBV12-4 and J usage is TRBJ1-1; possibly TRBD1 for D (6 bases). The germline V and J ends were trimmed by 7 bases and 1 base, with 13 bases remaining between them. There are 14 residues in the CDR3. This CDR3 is CASTLQGQNTEAFF. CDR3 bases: TGTGCCAGCACCCTACAGGGTCAGAACACTGAAGCTTTCTTT.

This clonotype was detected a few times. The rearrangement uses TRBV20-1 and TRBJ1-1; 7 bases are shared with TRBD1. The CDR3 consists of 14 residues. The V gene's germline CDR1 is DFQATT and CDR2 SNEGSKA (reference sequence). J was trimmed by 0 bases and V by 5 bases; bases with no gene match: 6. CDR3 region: CSAARQGMNTEAFF. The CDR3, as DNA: TGCAGTGCTGCCCGACAGGGTATGAACACTGAAGCTTTCTTT.

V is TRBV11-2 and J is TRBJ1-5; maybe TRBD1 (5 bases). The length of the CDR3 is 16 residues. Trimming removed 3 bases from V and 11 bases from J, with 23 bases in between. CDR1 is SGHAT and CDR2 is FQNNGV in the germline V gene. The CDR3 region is CASSLGVSAGQFSQHF. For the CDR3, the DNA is TGTGCCAGCAGCTTGGGGGTATCGGCAGGACAATTTTCCCAGCATTTT.

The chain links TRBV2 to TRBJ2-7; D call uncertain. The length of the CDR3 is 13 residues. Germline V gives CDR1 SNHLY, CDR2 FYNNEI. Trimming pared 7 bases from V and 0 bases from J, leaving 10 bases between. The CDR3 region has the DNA TGTGCCAGCAAAATAGAAACCTCCTACGAGCAGTACTTC. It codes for CASKIETSYEQYF. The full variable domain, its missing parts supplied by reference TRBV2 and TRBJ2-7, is EPEVTQTPSHQVTQMGQEVILRCVPISNHLYFYWYRQILGQKVEFLVSFYNNEISEKSEIFDDQFSVERPDGSNFTLKIRSTKLEDSAMYFCASKIETSYEQYFGPGTRLTVT.

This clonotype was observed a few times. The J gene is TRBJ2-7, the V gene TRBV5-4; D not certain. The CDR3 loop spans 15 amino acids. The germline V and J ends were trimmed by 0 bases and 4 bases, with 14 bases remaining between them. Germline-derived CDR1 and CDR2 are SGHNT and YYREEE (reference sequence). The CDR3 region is CASSLGRTGGYEQYF. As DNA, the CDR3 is TGTGCCAGCAGCTTGGGTAGGACGGGCGGTTACGAGCAGTACTTC.

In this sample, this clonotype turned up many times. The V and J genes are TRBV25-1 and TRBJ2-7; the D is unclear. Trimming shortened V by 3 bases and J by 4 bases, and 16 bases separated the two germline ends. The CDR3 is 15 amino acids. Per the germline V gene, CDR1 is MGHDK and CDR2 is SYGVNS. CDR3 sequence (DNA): TGTGCCAGCAGTGACCCTGGGGTTCGCGGATACGAGCAGTACTTC. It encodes CASSDPGVRGYEQYF.

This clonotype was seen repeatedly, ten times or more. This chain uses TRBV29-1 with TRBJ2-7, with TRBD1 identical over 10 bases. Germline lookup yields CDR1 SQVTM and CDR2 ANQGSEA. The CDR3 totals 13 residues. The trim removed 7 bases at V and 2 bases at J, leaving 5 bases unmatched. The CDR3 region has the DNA TGCAGCGGAGGGACAGGGGCGGCCTACGAGCAGTACTTC. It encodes CSGGTGAAYEQYF.

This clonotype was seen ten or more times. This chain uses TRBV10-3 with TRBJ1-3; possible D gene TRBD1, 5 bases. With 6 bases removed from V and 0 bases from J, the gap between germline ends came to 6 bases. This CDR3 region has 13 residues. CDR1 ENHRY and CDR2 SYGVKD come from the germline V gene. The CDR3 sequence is CAIRDSSGNTIYF. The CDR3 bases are TGTGCCATCAGAGACAGCTCTGGAAACACCATATATTTT.

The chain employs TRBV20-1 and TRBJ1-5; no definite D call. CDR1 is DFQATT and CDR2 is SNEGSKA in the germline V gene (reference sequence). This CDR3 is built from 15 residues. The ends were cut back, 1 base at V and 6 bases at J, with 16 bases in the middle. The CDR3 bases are TGCAGTGCTAGAGGGACCGGTTCCTTAGGTCAGCCCCAGCATTTT. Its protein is CSARGTGSLGQPQHF.

This CDR3 reads CASSLYRGAVSPLHF. DNA for the CDR3: TGTGCCAGCAGCCTCTACAGGGGCGCGGTGTCACCCCTCCACTTT. V and J are TRBV12-3 or TRBV12-4 and TRBJ1-6; 7 bases fit TRBD1. Germline trimming cut 6 bases from V and 10 bases from J; bases unmatched to any gene: 12. This CDR3 has 15 residues.

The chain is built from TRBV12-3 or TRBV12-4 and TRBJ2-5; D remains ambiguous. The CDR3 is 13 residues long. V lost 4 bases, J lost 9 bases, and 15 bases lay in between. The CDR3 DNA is TGTGCCAGCAGTTCTGACCAGGAGAGACCCCAGTACTTC. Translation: CASSSDQERPQYF.

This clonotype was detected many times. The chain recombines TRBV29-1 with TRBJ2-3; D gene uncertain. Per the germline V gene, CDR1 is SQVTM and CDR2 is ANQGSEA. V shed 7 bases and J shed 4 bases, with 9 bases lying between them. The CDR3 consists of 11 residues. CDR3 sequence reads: CSAGPADTQYF. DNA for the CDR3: TGCAGCGCCGGACCAGCAGATACGCAGTATTTT.

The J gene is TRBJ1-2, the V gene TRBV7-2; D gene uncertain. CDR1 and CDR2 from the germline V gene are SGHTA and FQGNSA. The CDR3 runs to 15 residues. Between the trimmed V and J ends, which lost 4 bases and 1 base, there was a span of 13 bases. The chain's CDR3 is CASSSGITVNYGYTF. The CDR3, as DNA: TGTGCCAGCAGCTCCGGCATAACGGTTAACTATGGCTACACCTTC.

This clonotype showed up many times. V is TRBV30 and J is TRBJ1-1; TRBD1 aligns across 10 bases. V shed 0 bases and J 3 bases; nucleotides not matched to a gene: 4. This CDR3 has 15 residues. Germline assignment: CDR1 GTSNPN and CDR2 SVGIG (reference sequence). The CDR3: CAWSVGGTGDTEAFF. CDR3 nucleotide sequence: TGTGCCTGGAGTGTAGGTGGGACAGGGGACACTGAAGCTTTCTTT.

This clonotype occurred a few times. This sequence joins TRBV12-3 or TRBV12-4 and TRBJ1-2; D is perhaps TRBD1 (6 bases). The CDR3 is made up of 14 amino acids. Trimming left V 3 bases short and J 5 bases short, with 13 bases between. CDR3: CASSFRGAGYGYTF. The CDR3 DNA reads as TGTGCCAGCAGTTTCCGGGGGGCAGGTTATGGCTACACCTTC.

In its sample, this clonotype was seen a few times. As DNA, the CDR3 is TGCAGCGTTGGGGTCACTAGCACAGATACGCAGTATTTT. This codes for CSVGVTSTDTQYF. V gene TRBV29-1 combines with J gene TRBJ2-3; D remains unclear. V was cut by 4 bases and J by 0 bases, with 8 bases left in between. Looked up from germline, CDR1 is SQVTM and CDR2 is ANQGSEA. The CDR3 is 13 residues long.

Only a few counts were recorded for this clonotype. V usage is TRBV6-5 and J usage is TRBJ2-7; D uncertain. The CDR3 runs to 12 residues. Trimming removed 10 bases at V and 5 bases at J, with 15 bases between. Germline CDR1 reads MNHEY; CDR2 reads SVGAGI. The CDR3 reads CATSRTSHEQYF. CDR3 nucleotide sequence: TGTGCCACAAGCAGAACCAGCCACGAGCAGTACTTC.

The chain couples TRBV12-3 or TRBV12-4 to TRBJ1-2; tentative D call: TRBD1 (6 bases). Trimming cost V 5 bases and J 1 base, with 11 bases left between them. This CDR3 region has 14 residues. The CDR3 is CASSPWDNNYGYTF. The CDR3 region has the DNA TGTGCCAGCAGTCCATGGGACAATAACTATGGCTACACCTTC.

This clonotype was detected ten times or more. CDR3 in DNA: TGTGCCTGGAGTGGTATAAATTCACCCCTCCACTTT. This translates into CAWSGINSPLHF. The chain combines TRBV30 with TRBJ1-6; unclear D gene. The CDR3 runs to 12 residues. The V gene lost 1 base and the J gene lost 7 bases, with 5 bases spanning the gap. Germline V gene sequence: CDR1 GTSNPN, CDR2 SVGIG (reference sequence).

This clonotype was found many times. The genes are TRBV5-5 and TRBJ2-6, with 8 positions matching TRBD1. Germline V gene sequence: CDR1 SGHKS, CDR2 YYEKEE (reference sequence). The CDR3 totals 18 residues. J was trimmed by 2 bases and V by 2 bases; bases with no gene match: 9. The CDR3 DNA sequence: TGTGCCAGCAGCTTTCGACAGGGGAGCTTCACTGGGGCCAACGTCCTGACTTTC. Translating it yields CASSFRQGSFTGANVLTF. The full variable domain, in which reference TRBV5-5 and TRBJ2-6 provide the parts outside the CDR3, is DAGVTQSPTHLIKTRGQQVTLRCSPISGHKSVSWYQQVLGQGPQFIFQYYEKEERGRGNFPDRFSARQFPNYSSELNVNALLLGDSALYLCASSFRQGSFTGANVLTFGAGSRLTVL.

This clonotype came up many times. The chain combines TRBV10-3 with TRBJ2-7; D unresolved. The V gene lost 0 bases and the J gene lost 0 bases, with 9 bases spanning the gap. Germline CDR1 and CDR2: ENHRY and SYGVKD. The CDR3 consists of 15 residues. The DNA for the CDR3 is TGTGCCATCAGTGAGTCGGCGCTCAGCTCCTACGAGCAGTACTTC. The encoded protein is CAISESALSSYEQYF.